The present T cell receptor beta chain was sequenced within a study of Ad26.COV2.S vaccination and SARS-CoV-2 variants listed by TCRdb under 2021. For context, the study as a whole: Vaccine-arm donors were drawn from COV1001, a multicentre, randomized, double-blind, placebo-controlled phase I-IIa trial of Ad26.COV2.S in healthy adults. Ad26.COV2.S was administered intramuscularly at 5 x 10^10 or 1 x 10^11 viral particles, either as a single shot or as two shots given 56 days apart. TCRbeta repertoire sequencing was used to assess the specificity and breadth of SARS-CoV-2-reactive T cell receptors after Ad26.COV2.S vaccination. The TCR-sequenced set comprised about 30 samples: around 20 Ad26.COV2.S vaccine recipients, 5 placebo recipients and 8 SARS-CoV-2 convalescent individuals. Trial participants were randomized into five groups of five, in which low-dose or high-dose Ad26.COV2.S was given once or twice, or placebo was given on both occasions. Investigators remained blinded to trial group allocation during experiments and outcome assessment. Overall results and qualifications from the work: Vaccine and placebo recipients had similar non-spike TCR breadth, a finding consistent with the vaccine containing only spike. Ad26.COV2.S recipients had higher spike-specific TCR breadth than placebo recipients (P = 0.0014). The authors noted that the TCR breadth and depth analyses may have underestimated total T cell responses. The study was not powered for comparison of responses between vaccine doses or regimens. Substantial breadth of spike-specific CD8+ and CD4+ T cell responses was reported after vaccination.

The sample's treatment or condition, from its label and the paper: around 19 received Ad26.COV2.S at low or high dose, single or two shots; 5 received placebo; per-sample allocation not given. Repertoires of vaccine and placebo recipients were sequenced from samples collected on day 63 after the first injection. Cohort 1b enrolled 25 to 30 adults aged 18-55 years at a single site in Boston, USA, between 29 July and 7 August 2020. Ad26.COV2.S was a replication-incompetent adenovirus type 26 vector that expressed a prefusion-stabilized SARS-CoV-2 spike protein derived from the original Wuhan strain. To note about this clone: The clone's antigen remains unknown. Nothing much larger sits one base from this clone, and base qualities are not available.

TCRbeta CDR3 regions were sequenced with the immunoSEQ Assay. After extraction, genomic DNA underwent amplification by bias-controlled multiplex PCR, followed by high-throughput sequencing. The authors processed their data as follows. To quantify the absolute abundance of every unique TCRbeta CDR3 region, sequences were collapsed and filtered. T cell fraction was estimated by normalization of TCRbeta template counts to usable DNA, with usable DNA being measured through amplification of reference genes present in all nucleated cells. Repertoire TCRs were annotated as SARS-CoV-2-specific when V gene, CDR3 amino acid sequence and J gene were exactly matched to a known reactive TCR set. The reference SARS-CoV-2 TCR set was obtained from MIRA and was filtered for enrichment in COVID-19-positive ImmuneCODE repertoires, whereby public or cross-reactive TCRs were removed. Using the MIRA antigens, annotated TCRs were further analysed by specific ORF or by position within an ORF. Breadth was defined as the number of annotated unique rearrangements divided by the total number of unique productive rearrangements, and depth was defined as the summed frequency of the annotated unique rearrangements. Two-sided Wilcoxon rank-sum tests were applied when comparing TCR breadth between groups. The clones in this table, taken by TCRdb from immuneACCESS, are in-frame only. Not every clone is retained; where verified, under half of the shortfall comes from an unresolved V gene, and the cause of the rest is unknown. Clonal size and the V and J genes are those of that table, whereas D and trimming came from the DNA. This sample gives 350,000 to 450,000 clones in total; roughly 87% of them show up just once. The top ten hold around 3.6% of the sample.

V loses 1 base of germline sequence and J loses 5 bases, and the interval between the two ends is 9 bases. Reading the germline V gene gives CDR1 MGHRA and CDR2 YSYEKL. Measured from the cysteine to the phenylalanine, the CDR3 is 13 residues long. Only the CDR3 portion is preserved as DNA: 39 bases, with reading frame beginning at the first base. The V gene is TRBV4-1 and the J gene is TRBJ2-7; the D gene identity is not certain. The clonotype originates from a person aged 18 to 59 who received the Ad26.COV2.S COVID-19 vaccine or a placebo. The sample in question was peripheral blood, obtained in a trial of Ad26.COV2.S vaccine versus placebo. CDR3 region: CASSQALRDEQYF. Here is the DNA: TGCGCCAGCAGCCAAGCACTGCGTGACGAGCAGTACTTC.